This T cell receptor (beta chain) was found in a study of blood T cell repertoires in COVID-19 (TCRdb year 2020). With respect to the entire study: Samples from collaborators originated in the United States, Italy and Spain and spanned both the acute and convalescent phases of COVID-19. The material from the prospective study consisted of cDNA or gDNA derived from T cells, B-cell-depleted T cells, or PBMCs. Deeply sampled blood TCRbeta repertoires from subjects exposed to, actively infected with, or recovered from COVID-19 were included in the dataset. A freely available public database, intended as a resource for researchers studying the immune response to SARS-CoV-2, is where the repertoires were released. The samples were drawn from two sources: the first 160 participants of the ongoing ImmuneRACE study, and 1,254 subjects contributed by 6 global collaborators. A de-identified subject ID, COVID-19 status, age in years and sex were almost always included in the sample metadata. Where available, HLA class I and class II types were taken from metadata supplied by the sample provider and were not determined by assay-based typing.

In the prospective study, participants were 18 to 89 years old, resided in fewer than 25 geographic areas of the United States, and were enrolled through a virtual design. To assign participants to cohorts, the prospective study relied on clinical history that participants themselves reported in a screening survey and a study questionnaire. Each participant in the prospective study had whole blood, serum and a nasopharyngeal or oropharyngeal swab collected by mobile phlebotomists. Participants in the prospective study had the option to provide additional blood draws and questionnaires over a roughly 2-month period. Blood samples from the prospective study were shipped frozen or at room temperature prior to DNA extraction. TCRbeta CDR3 regions were amplified from genomic DNA using the immunoSEQ Assay, a bias-controlled multiplex PCR. For the original study's pipeline: Nucleated cell counts per sample were estimated from amplification of reference gene primers within the assay. To quantify the absolute abundance of each unique TCRbeta CDR3 rearrangement, sequence reads were collapsed and filtered. For each sample, productive Simpson clonality was calculated by taking the square root of Simpson's diversity index across productive rearrangements. Entries here come from immuneACCESS through TCRdb and include only in-frame sequences with V and J called. Some clones fail to appear in such tables; in the studies checked, an unresolved V gene covers under half of the shortfall, and the cause of the remainder is unknown. That table supplies the V and J calls and clone size; D and trimming were determined from the DNA. Within this sample are fewer than 250,000 clones, with 80% to 90% of them counted one time only. The ten top clones hold 3.8% of the sample.

Note on this clone: This receptor's antigen is unknown. No base quality values were provided; no much bigger clone lies one nucleotide off.

Summary of the overall study and its limitations: The quantity of clinical and demographic metadata differed by source and by participant and was supplied without curation.

The CDR3 measures 14 amino acids from cysteine to phenylalanine. Only the CDR3 portion is preserved as DNA: 42 bases, with reading frame beginning at the first base. The germline V gene encodes CDR1 KGHSH and CDR2 LQKENI. Trimming removed 6 bases from V and 5 bases from J; the gene matches leave 3 bases unexplained. The sequence was obtained from a woman aged 40 to 50 with acute COVID-19. The sample taken for sequencing was PBMCs or T cells enriched from blood (not recorded which). Rearrangement joined TRBV18 to TRBJ2-1; 11 bases in the middle match TRBD2. The CDR3 sequence is CASSPGLADNEQFF. The nucleotide sequence is TGTGCCAGCTCCCCGGGACTAGCGGACAATGAGCAGTTCTTC. The entire variable domain, with the stretches around the CDR3 drawn from the reference TRBV18 and TRBJ2-1 proteins, is NAGVMQNPRHLVRRRGQEARLRCSPMKGHSHVYWYRQLPEEGLKFMVYLQKENIIDESGMPKERFSAEFPKEGPSILRIQQVVRGDSAAYFCASSPGLADNEQFFGPGTRLTVL.